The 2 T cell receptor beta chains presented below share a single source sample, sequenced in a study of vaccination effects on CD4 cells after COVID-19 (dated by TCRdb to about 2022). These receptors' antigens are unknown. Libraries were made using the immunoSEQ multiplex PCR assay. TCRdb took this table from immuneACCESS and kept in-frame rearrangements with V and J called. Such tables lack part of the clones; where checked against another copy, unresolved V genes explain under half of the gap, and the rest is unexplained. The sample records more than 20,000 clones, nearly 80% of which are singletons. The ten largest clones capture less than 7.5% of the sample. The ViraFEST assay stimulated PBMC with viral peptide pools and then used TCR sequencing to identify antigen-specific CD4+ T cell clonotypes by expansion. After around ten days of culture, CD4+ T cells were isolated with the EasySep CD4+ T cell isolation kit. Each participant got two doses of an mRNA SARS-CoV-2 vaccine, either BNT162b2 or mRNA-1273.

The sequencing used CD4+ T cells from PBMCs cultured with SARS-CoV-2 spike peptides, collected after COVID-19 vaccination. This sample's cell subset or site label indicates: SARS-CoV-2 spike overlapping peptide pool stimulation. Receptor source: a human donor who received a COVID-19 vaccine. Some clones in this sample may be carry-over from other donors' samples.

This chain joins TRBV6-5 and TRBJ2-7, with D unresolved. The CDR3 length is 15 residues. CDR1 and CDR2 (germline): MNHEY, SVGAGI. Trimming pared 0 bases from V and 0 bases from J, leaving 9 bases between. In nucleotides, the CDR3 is TGTGCCAGCAGTTACTCCCGTTCATACTCCTACGAGCAGTACTTC. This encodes CASSYSRSYSYEQYF.

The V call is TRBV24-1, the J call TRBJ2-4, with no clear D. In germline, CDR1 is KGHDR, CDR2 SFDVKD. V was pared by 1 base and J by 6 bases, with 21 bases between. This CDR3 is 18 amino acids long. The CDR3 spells CATSDFIFPGENLNIQYF. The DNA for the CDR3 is TGTGCCACCAGTGATTTTATTTTTCCTGGAGAGAACTTAAACATTCAGTACTTC.